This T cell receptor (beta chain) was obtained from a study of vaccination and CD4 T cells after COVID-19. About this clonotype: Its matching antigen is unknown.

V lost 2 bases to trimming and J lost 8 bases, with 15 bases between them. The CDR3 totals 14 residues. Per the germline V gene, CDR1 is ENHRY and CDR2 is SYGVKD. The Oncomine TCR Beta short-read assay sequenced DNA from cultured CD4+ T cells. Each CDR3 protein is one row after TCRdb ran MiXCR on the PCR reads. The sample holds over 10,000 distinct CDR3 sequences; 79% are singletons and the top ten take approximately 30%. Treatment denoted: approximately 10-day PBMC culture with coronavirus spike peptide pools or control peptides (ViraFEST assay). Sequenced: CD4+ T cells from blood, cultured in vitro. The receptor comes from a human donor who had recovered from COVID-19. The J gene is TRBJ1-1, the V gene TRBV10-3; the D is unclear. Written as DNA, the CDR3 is TGTGCCATCAGTGAGCCCAACGTGGCTTCCGAAGCTTTCTTT. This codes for CAISEPNVASEAFF.